This TCR beta chain was documented in a study of OX40 agonist ivuxolimab in advanced cancers. Looking at the study overall: Eligibility rules accepted prior anti-PD-1, anti-PD-L1 or anti-CTLA-4 therapy, and 30% to 40% had some. Partial response was recorded in three patients: one hepatocellular carcinoma and two cutaneous melanoma cases.

Some clones are missing from TCRdb's copy, which holds only in-frame ones; the method was immunoSEQ multiplex PCR. The data hold about 60,000 clones, with roughly nine tenths observed a single time. The CDR3 is 15 residues long. V lost 5 bases and J lost 5; bases outside the gene matches: 11. Germline V gene lookup returns CDR1 MNHEY and CDR2 SMNVEV (reference sequence). The chain uses TRBV27 and TRBJ1-2; 7 bases match TRBD1. The clonotype was recovered from an adult with an advanced solid tumor such as melanoma, head and neck, liver or kidney cancer. The sample consisted of CD4+ or CD8+ T cells sorted from blood, taken in a trial of the OX40 agonist ivuxolimab. This chain's CDR3 is CASSNSLGQLYGYTF. The CDR3 coding sequence is TGTGCCAGCAGTAATTCATTGGGACAGTTATATGGCTACACCTTC.